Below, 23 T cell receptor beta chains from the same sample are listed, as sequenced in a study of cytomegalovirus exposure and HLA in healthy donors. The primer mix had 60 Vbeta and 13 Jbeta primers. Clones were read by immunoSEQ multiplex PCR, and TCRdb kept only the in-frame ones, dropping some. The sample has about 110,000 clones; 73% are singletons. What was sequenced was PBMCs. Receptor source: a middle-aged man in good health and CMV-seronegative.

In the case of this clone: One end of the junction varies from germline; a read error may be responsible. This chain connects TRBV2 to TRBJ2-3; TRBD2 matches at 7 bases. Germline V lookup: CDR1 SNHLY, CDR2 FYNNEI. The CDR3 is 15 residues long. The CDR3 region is CASSDRLAVTATQYF. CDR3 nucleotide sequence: TGTGCCAGCAGTGACCGACTAGCCGTCACAGCTACGCAGTACTTT.

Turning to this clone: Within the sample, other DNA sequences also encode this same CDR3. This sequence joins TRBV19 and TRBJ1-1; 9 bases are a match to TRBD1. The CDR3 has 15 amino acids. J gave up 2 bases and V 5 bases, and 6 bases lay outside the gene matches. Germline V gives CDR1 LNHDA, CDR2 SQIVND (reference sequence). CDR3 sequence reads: CASSPLQGANTEAFF. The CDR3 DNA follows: TGTGCCAGTAGTCCTCTACAGGGGGCCAACACTGAAGCTTTCTTT.

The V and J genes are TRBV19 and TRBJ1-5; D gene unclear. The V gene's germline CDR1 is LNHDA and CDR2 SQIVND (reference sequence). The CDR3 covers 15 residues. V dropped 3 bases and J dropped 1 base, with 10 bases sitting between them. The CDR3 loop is CASSIDGMSNQPQHF. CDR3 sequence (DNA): TGTGCCAGTAGTATTGACGGGATGAGCAATCAGCCCCAGCATTTT.

The CDR3 spells CASSLHSAQYF. The CDR3 DNA reads as TGTGCCAGCAGCTTGCACAGTGCTCAGTATTTT. The genes are TRBV13 and TRBJ2-3; D not certain. Germline-derived CDR1 and CDR2 are PRHDT and FYEKMQ (reference sequence). Trimming left V 3 bases short and J 12 bases short, with 10 bases between. The CDR3 totals 11 residues.

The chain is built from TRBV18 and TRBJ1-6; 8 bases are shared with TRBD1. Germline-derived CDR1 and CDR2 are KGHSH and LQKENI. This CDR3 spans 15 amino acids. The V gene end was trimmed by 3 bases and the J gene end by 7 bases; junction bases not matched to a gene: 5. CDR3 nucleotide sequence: TGTGCCAGCTCACCGGACAGGGCGAAAAATTCACCCCTCCACTTT. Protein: CASSPDRAKNSPLHF.

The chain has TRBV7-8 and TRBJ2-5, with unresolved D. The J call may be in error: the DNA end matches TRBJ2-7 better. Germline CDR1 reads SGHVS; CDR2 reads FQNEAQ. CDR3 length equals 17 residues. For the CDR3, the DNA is TGTGCCAGCAGCTTATCTAGGCGTGCCCGTCCTTCCTACGAGCAGTACTTC. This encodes CASSLSRRARPSYEQYF.

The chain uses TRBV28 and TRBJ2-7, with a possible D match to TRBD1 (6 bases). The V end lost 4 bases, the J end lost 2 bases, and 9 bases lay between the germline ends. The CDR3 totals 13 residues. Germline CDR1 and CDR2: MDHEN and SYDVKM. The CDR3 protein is CASSSGDTYEQYF. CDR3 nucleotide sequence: TGTGCCAGCAGTTCTGGGGACACCTACGAGCAGTACTTC.

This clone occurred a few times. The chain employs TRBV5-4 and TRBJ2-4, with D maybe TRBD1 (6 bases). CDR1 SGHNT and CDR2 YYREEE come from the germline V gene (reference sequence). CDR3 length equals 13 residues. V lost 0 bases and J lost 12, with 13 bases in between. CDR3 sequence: CASSLETGCSQYF. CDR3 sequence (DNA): TGTGCCAGCAGCTTGGAAACAGGGTGTAGTCAGTACTTC. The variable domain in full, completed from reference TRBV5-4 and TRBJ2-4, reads ETGVTQSPTHLIKTRGQQVTLRCSSQSGHNTVSWYQQALGQGPQFIFQYYREEENGRGNFPPRFSGLQFPNYSSELNVNALELDDSALYLCASSLETGCSQYFGAGTRLSVL.

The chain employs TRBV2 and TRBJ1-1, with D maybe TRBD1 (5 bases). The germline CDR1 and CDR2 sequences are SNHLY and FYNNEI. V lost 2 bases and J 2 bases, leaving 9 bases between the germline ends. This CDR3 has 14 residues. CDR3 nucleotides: TGTGCCAGCAGTGAACTCGACAGAAACACTGAAGCTTTCTTT. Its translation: CASSELDRNTEAFF.

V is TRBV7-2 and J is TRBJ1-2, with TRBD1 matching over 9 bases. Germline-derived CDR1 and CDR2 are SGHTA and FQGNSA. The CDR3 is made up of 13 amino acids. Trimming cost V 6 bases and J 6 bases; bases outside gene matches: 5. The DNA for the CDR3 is TGTGCCAGCAGGGACACAGGGGGCAATGGCTACACCTTC. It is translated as CASRDTGGNGYTF.

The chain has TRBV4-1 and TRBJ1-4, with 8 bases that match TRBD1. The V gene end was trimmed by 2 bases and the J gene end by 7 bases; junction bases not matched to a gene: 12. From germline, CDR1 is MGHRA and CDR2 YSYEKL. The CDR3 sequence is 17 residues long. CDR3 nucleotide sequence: TGCGCCAGCAGCCAACAGGGGGCTAGAGGCGCCATTGAAAAACTGTTTTTT. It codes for CASSQQGARGAIEKLFF.

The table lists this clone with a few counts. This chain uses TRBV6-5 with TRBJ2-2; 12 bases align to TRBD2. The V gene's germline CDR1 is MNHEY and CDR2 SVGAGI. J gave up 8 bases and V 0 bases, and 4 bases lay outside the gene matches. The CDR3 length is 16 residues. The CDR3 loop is CASSYSSSGGAGELFF. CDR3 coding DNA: TGTGCCAGCAGTTACTCCTCTAGCGGGGGGGCGGGGGAGCTGTTTTTT.

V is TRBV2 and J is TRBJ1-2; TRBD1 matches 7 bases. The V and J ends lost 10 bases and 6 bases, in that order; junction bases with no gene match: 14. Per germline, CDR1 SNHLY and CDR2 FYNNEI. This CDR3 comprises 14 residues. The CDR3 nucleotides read TGTGCCACCGCCGCCGGAGGGGGCCTAGATGGCTACACCTTC. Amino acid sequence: CATAAGGGLDGYTF.

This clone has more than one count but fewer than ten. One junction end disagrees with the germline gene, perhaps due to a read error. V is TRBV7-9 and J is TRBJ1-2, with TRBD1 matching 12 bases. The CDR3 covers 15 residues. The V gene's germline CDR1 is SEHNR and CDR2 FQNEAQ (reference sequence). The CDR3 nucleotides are TGTTCCAGCAGCGCCCGGGACAGGGGGCTCTATGGCTACACCTTC. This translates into CSSSARDRGLYGYTF.

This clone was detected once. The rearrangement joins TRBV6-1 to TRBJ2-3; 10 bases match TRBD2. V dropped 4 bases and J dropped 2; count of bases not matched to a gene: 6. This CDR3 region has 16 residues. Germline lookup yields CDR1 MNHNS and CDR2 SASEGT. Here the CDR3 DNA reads TGTGCCAGCAGTGTTCTAGCGGGGGCGTACACAGATACGCAGTATTTT. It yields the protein CASSVLAGAYTDTQYF.

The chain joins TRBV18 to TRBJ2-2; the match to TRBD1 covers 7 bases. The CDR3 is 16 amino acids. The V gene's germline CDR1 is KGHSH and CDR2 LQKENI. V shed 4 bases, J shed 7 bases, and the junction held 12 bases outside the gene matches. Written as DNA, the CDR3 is TGTGCCAGCTCACTTCGGAACAGGGGTCCGGGCGGGGAGCTGTTTTTT. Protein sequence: CASSLRNRGPGGELFF. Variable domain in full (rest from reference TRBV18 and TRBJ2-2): NAGVMQNPRHLVRRRGQEARLRCSPMKGHSHVYWYRQLPEEGLKFMVYLQKENIIDESGMPKERFSAEFPKEGPSILRIQQVVRGDSAAYFCASSLRNRGPGGELFFGEGSRLTVL.

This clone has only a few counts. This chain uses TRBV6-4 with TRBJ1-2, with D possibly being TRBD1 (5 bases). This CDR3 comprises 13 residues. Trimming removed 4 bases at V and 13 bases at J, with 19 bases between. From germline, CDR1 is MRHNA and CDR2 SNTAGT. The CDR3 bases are TGTGCCAGCAGTGCTGTGGACGGGGGGAAGGTCACCTTC. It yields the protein CASSAVDGGKVTF.

The CDR3 nucleotides are TGTGCCAGCAGCTACGGGGTGGACACCGGGGAGCTGTTTTTT. Its translation is CASSYGVDTGELFF. The chain links TRBV11-2 to TRBJ2-2; a weak D match, TRBD2 (5 bases). V was pared by 4 bases and J by 3 bases, with 9 bases between. The CDR3 runs to 14 residues. In germline, CDR1 is SGHAT, CDR2 FQNNGV. Full variable domain (remainder filled in from reference TRBV11-2 and TRBJ2-2): EAGVAQSPRYKIIEKRQSVAFWCNPISGHATLYWYQQILGQGPKLLIQFQNNGVVDDSQLPKDRFSAERLKGVDSTLKIQPAKLEDSAVYLCASSYGVDTGELFFGEGSRLTVL.

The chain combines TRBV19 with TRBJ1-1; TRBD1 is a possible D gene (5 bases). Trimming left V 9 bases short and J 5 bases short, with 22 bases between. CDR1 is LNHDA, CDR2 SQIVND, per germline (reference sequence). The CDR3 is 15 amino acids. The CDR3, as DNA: TGTGCCAGCACTGAAGGGGTAATGGGGAGGACTGAAGCTTTCTTT. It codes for CASTEGVMGRTEAFF.

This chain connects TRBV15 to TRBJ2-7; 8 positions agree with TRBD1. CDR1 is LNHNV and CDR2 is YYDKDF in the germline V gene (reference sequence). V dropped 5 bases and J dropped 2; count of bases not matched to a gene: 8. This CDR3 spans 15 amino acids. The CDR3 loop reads CATSDRQGRPYEQYF. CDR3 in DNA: TGTGCCACCAGCGATAGACAGGGGAGGCCCTACGAGCAGTACTTC.

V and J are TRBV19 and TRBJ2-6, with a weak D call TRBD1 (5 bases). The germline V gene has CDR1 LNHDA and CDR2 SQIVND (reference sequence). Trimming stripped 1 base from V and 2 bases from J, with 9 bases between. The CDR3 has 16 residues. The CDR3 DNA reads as TGTGCCAGTAGTATAGCCGGCAGGGCTGGGGCCAACGTCCTGACTTTC. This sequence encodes CASSIAGRAGANVLTF.

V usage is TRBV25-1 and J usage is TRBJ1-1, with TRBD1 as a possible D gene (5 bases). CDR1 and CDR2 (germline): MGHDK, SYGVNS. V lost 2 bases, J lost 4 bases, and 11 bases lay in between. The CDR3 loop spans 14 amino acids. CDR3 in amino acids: CASSEEEGPTEAFF. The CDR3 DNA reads TGTGCCAGCAGTGAAGAGGAGGGGCCCACTGAAGCTTTCTTT.

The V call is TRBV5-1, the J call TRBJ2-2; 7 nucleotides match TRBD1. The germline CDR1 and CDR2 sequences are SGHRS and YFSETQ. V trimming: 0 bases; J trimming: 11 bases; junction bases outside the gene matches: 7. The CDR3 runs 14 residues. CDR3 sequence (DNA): TGCGCCAGCAGCTTGGAGGGACAGATTGGTGAGCTGTTTTTT. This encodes CASSLEGQIGELFF.